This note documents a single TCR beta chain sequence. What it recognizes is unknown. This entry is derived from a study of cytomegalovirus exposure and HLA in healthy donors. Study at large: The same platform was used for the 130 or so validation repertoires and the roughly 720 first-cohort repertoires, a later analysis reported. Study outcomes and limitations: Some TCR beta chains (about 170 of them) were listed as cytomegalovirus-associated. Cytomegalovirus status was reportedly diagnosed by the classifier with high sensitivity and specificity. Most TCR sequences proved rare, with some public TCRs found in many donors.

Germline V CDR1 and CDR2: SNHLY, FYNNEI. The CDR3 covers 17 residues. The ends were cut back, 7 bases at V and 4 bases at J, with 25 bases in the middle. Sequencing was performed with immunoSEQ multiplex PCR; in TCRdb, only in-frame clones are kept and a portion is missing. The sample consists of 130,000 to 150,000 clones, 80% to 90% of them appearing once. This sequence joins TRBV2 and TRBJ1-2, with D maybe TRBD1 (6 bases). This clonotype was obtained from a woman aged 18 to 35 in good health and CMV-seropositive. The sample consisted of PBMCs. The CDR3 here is CASILSPILGQTYGYTF. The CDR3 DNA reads TGTGCCAGCATATTATCCCCTATCCTTGGACAGACCTATGGCTACACCTTC.